This T cell receptor (beta chain) originates from a study of shared clonotypes between healthy human individuals (dated by TCRdb to about 2020). For the study in its entirety: A couple of women and a few men aged 18 to 49 years were included in the cohort. For each donor, CD4 naive and CD4 memory were each run on three plates, CD8 naive on two plates, and CD8 memory on one plate. To estimate repertoire size and how much clonotypes are shared between individuals, the study performed deep sequencing of blood TCR repertoires from about five healthy adults. Different laboratories and diverse techniques were used to prepare libraries and sequence TCR repertoires, to increase sequencing depth and limit assay-specific biases. Leukapheresis yielded between about 0.85 and 10 billion PBMCs per donor.

As concerns this clone: Its antigen is still unknown. Per-base quality was not reported, and no clone a single base away is much larger than it.

Using the deep immunoSEQ assay, TCR CDR3 regions were amplified from genomic DNA by multiplex PCR. For each cell subset, the extracted genomic DNA was distributed evenly across all wells of several immunoSEQ 96-well plates, and each plate served as one replicate. For sorted subsets, roughly 200 ng genomic DNA, equal to 25,000 to 35,000 T cell genomes, was loaded into each replicate PCR. The purified libraries were quantified using a Qubit 3.0 fluorometer, sized with a Bioanalyzer 2100, and then quantified again using the KAPA Library Quantification kit. Every immunoSEQ 96-well plate was sequenced on a separate single-read 150-cycle Illumina NextSeq 550 flow cell. On the study's bioinformatics: Because only junctional sequences without quality scores were contained in the immunoSEQ output, filtering matching that applied to full-length reads could not be performed. To assign V/J genes and CDR3, sequences were annotated using PyIR, a Python wrapper for IgBLAST v1.9, with IMGT germline references. Any read was removed if the V/J assignment was weak (E-value above 1e-6), the CDR3 was missing, or the read contained stop codons, out-of-frame junctions, or ambiguous translated residues. V3J clonotypes were defined by identical inferred V gene, J gene, and CDR3 amino acid sequence. Percentage overlap between repertoires was computed as shared unique clonotypes divided by the size of the smaller repertoire. Repertoire richness was assessed with RTK rarefaction, the Chao1 estimator, and Recon v2.1 estimates of unobserved clonotypes. Generation probabilities for all TCRbeta clonotypes obtained by the gDNA method from a handful of donors were computed using OLGA. The table was pulled from immuneACCESS by TCRdb, which kept in-frame rearrangements only. Such tables lose some clones; where checked, under half of the loss comes from unresolved V genes, and the rest has no known cause. V and J calls and clone size are as listed in that table; D and trimming were resolved from the DNA. A total of 2 million to 2.5 million clones appear in this sample, 85% to 95% of them only once. 0.39% of the sample is held by the ten biggest clonotypes.

The paper's findings and limits, for the study overall: Higher generation probabilities were observed for clonotypes shared by all four sorted-subset donors than for non-shared clonotypes. Naive subsets generally had larger estimated clonotype richness than memory subsets. The small number of donors limited the genetic and exposure-history diversity represented. Across a handful of donors, around 5.4% of naive CD4, around 3.5% of naive CD8, 2.3% of memory CD4, and approximately 0.4% of memory CD8 clonotypes were shared. Rarefaction of sorted-subset datasets indicated incomplete sequencing despite the large sequencing depth. Sampling was restricted to blood, and TCR repertoires in tissues likely differ from the TCR repertoires found in blood. Pairwise subsampling led to the expectation that sequencing depth would affect the degree of clonotype sharing among donors.

CDR1 SGHRS and CDR2 YFSETQ are derived from the germline V gene. From the cysteine through the phenylalanine, the CDR3 covers 16 amino acids. Just the 48-base CDR3 DNA is kept, in frame starting at base 1. At the junction V is shortened by 0 bases and J by 7 bases, with 17 bases in between. Donors were healthy HIV-negative adults with no recently reported acute infections or vaccinations. Every donor was a Caucasian adult residing in Nashville, Tennessee, USA. Magnetic negative selection was used to enrich CD4+ T cells, after which naive cells were positively selected on CD45RA and the negative fraction became the memory subset. Blood was collected by leukapheresis, and PBMCs were isolated by Ficoll-Histopaque density gradient centrifugation and then cryopreserved in liquid nitrogen vapor phase. Analytical flow cytometry was used to check the purity and quantity of each magnetically sorted T cell population. From each sorted fraction, genomic DNA was isolated and quantified by UV absorbance on a Nanodrop 2000c.

The sample consisted of naive CD4+ T cells from PBMCs. According to the study, the label for this sample's cell subset or site signals: CD45RA+ positively selected. Rearrangement joined TRBV5-1 to TRBJ2-1; the D region possibly corresponds to TRBD1 (6 bases align). The receptor comes from a man younger than 35 in good health. Some clones in this sample may be carry-over from other donors' samples. The sequenced DNA is TGCGCCAGCAGCTTGGAGGGCGCAGGGGTGGTGAATGAGCAGTTCTTC. Translated, it reads CASSLEGAGVVNEQFF.